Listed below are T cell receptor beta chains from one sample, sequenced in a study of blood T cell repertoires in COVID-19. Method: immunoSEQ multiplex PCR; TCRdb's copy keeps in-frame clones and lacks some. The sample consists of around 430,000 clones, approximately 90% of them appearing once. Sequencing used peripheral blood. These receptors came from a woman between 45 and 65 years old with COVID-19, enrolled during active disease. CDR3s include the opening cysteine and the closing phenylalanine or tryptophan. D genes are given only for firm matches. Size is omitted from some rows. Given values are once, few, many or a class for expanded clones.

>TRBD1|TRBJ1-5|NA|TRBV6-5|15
CASIPLGQGGQPQHF
TGTGCCAGCATTCCGTTAGGACAGGGGGGGCAGCCCCAGCATTTT
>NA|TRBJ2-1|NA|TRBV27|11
CASSEGNEQFF
TGTGCCAGCTCGGAGGGCAATGAGCAGTTCTTC
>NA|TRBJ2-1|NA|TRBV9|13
CASSVARGNEQFF
TGTGCCAGCAGCGTAGCCAGAGGCAATGAGCAGTTCTTC
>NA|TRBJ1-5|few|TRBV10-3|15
CAISESGREGQPQHF
TGTGCCATCAGTGAGTCAGGCAGGGAGGGCCAGCCCCAGCATTTT
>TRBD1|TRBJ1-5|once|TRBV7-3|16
CASRIHYRGLCQPQHF
TGTGCCAGCAGAATACATTACAGGGGGCTGTGTCAGCCCCAGCATTTT
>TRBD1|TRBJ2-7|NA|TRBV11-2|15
CASSPPGDRDYEQYF
TGTGCCAGCAGCCCCCCTGGGGACAGGGACTACGAGCAGTACTTC
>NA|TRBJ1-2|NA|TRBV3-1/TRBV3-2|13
CASSRGRGDGYTF
TGTGCCAGCAGCCGAGGGCGGGGTGATGGCTACACCTTC
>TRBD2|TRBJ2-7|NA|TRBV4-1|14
CASSQGGRSYEQYF
TGCGCCAGCAGCCAGGGGGGGAGGTCCTACGAGCAGTACTTC
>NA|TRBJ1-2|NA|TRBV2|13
CASRAGSFRGYTF
TGTGCCAGCAGGGCGGGGTCCTTCCGGGGCTACACCTTC
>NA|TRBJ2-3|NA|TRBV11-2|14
CASSPPLSTDTQYF
TGTGCCAGCAGCCCCCCCCTTAGCACAGATACGCAGTATTTT
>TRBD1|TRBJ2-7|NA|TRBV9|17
CASSPIPGTGGFTEQYF
TGTGCCAGCAGCCCGATCCCCGGGACAGGGGGATTCACCGAGCAGTACTTC
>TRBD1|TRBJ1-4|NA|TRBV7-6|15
CASSSSGTVEEKLFF
TGTGCCAGCAGCTCCTCCGGGACAGTTGAGGAAAAACTGTTTTTT
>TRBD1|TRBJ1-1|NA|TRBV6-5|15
CASSYAGQGNTEAFF
TGTGCCAGCAGTTACGCGGGACAGGGGAACACTGAAGCTTTCTTT
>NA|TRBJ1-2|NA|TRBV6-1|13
CASSEEPLYGYTF
TGTGCCAGCAGTGAAGAGCCACTTTATGGCTACACCTTC
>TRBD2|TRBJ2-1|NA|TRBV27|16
CASSPAGGGGYNEQFF
TGTGCCAGCAGTCCCGCCGGCGGGGGGGGTTACAATGAGCAGTTCTTC
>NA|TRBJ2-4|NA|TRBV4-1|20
CASSQTRARIGNGAKNIQYF
TGCGCCAGCAGCCAAACTAGGGCAAGGATAGGGAACGGGGCCAAAAACATTCAGTACTTC
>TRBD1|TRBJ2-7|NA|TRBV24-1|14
CAIQPGTGEGEQYF
TGTGCCATCCAGCCCGGGACAGGGGAAGGCGAGCAGTACTTC
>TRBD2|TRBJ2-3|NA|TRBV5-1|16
CASSLATSGFADTQYF
TGCGCCAGCAGCTTGGCTACTAGCGGGTTCGCAGATACGCAGTATTTT
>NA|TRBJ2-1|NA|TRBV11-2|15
CASRTVRGPYNEQFF
TGTGCCAGCAGAACCGTGCGGGGGCCCTACAATGAGCAGTTCTTC
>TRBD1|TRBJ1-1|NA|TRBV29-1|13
CSVGQGLNTEAFF
TGCAGCGTGGGACAGGGTTTAAACACTGAAGCTTTCTTT
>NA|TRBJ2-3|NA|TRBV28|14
CASSRDSFTDTQYF
TGTGCCAGCAGCCGGGACTCTTTCACAGATACGCAGTATTTT